This T cell receptor beta chain was sequenced for a study of monozygotic twins with cystic fibrosis. Notes on the study in general: Unrelated CF individuals shared fewer identical clonotypes than monozygotic CF twins. Median Simpson clonality of roughly 0.01 suggested naive T cells predominated.

In the case of this clone: Its antigen is as yet unknown.

Losses at the gene ends were 7 bases for V and 4 bases for J; bases not matched to a gene: 4. The CDR3 totals 15 residues. Germline V gives CDR1 SGHNT, CDR2 YYREEE (reference sequence). Profiled with immunoSEQ multiplex PCR; TCRdb holds only in-frame clones, not every one. The sample carries around 11,000 clones, roughly 96% recorded once. V gene TRBV5-4 combines with J gene TRBJ2-2, with 13 bases fitting TRBD2. The sequencing input was blood. The clonotype originates from a boy younger than 18 with cystic fibrosis. The DNA of the CDR3 is TGTGCCAGCTTCCGACTAGCGGGAGGCACCGGGGAGCTGTTTTTT. Translated, it gives CASFRLAGGTGELFF.